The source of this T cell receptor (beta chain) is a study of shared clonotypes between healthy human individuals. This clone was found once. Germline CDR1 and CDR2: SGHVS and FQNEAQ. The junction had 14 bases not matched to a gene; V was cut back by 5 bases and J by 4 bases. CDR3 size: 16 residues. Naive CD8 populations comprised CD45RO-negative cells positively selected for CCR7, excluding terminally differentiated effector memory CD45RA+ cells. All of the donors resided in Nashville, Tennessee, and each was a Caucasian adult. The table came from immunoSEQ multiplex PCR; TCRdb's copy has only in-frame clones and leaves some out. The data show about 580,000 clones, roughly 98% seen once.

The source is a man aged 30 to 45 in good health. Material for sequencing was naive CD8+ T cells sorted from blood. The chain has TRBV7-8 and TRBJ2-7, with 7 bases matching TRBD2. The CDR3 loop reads CASSQDLLADDYEQYF. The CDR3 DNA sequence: TGTGCCAGCAGCCAGGATTTGCTAGCGGACGATTACGAGCAGTACTTC.